Included here is one TCR beta chain sequence, with context. Its antigen remains unknown. These data come from a study of T cell clones after liver transplantation. Study-wide context: Post-transplant blood was tracked for graft-donor-reactive T cell clones identified in a pre-transplant mixed lymphocyte reaction. Apart from a few HCV-positive recipients, transplants were for non-autoimmune, non-viral reasons.

CD3+CD4+ and CD3+CD8+ cells were FACS-sorted from thawed unstimulated PBMCs. General study points: Small, mixed patient groups and varying post-transplant times limit these conclusions.

The J segment lost 2 bases and the V segment lost 0 bases, leaving 4 bases of the junction unmatched. CDR3 length equals 16 residues. CDR1 MGHRA and CDR2 YSYEKL come from the germline V gene. The assay was immunoSEQ multiplex PCR, and TCRdb's table has in-frame clones only and misses some. The sample consists of around 20,000 clones, 80% to 90% of them appearing once. This sequence was found in a human donor who received a liver transplant. V usage is TRBV4-1 and J usage is TRBJ2-7, with TRBD1 matching over 10 bases. The sample here was CD8+ T cells from blood, taken before liver transplant. The CDR3 loop reads CASSQETGGIAYEQYF. The CDR3 DNA reads as TGCGCCAGCAGCCAAGAGACAGGGGGCATAGCCTACGAGCAGTACTTC.